This TCR beta chain stems from a study of T cells in Graves' hyperthyroidism and ophthalmopathy (dated by TCRdb to about 2019). Broadly, across the study: Peripheral blood samples were taken at initial diagnosis, before any treatment was given. The paper describes TCR Vbeta CDR3 sequencing of more than 120 peripheral blood samples, made up of 43 ophthalmopathy patients, 70 to 75 hyperthyroidism patients and 17 progressor patients. Once sampling was done, hyperthyroidism patients were given methimazole at a starting dose of 30 mg daily, whereas ophthalmopathy patients were given high-dose intravenous methylprednisolone. A discovery cohort of around 100 patients, 43 with Graves' ophthalmopathy and approximately 60 with stable Graves' hyperthyroidism, was used to find distinguishing TCR V-J signatures. The 100 discovery patients were divided at random into training and test sets in a 7:3 ratio. Prospective prediction of ophthalmopathy was tested in an independent validation cohort of fewer than 20 hyperthyroidism patients and around 16 patients who later progressed to ophthalmopathy. Thyroid tissue and blood T-cell repertoires from six Graves' hyperthyroidism patients were also compared in the study. General conclusions and limits of the study: Most expanded thyroid clonotypes (frequency above 0.001) were also found in blood, which suggests that blood repertoires may mirror thyroid immune responses. During validation, the model predicted progression to ophthalmopathy a median of about 5.9 months ahead of onset, with 60% to 71% sensitivity and 72% to 80% specificity. No statistical method was used to set the sample size in advance, and investigators knew the group allocation. A model built on a 13 V-J signature distinguished ophthalmopathy from stable hyperthyroidism, reaching about 88% sensitivity and approximately 81% specificity in cross-validation and 80%/75% in testing.

This clonotype was detected a few times. Its antigen remains unidentified. Base qualities are missing; no much larger clone stands one base away. The V end loses 3 bases and the J end loses 7 bases, and a stretch of 13 bases separates them. As encoded in the germline V gene (reference sequence), CDR1 is SEHNR while CDR2 is FQNEAQ. The CDR3 measures 13 amino acids from cysteine to phenylalanine. CDR3 DNA is the only sequence kept; it has 39 bases, read in frame from the first base. Ophthalmopathy patients had moderately to severely active disease, Clinical Activity Score of at least 3, NOSPECS grade of at least 4, and duration under 3 months. Patients with uncontrolled infections, other autoimmune diseases, pregnancy or lactation were excluded. Clinical symptoms, serum thyroxine and TRAb, thyroid ultrasound, and orbital computed tomography formed the basis for the diagnoses. PBMCs were isolated from about 9 ml of fresh peripheral blood by Ficoll-Paque density gradient centrifugation. Trizol reagent was used to extract total RNA, and RNA quality was then checked on an Agilent 2100 Bioanalyzer.

The TCR beta CDR3 regions were amplified from RNA transcripts. The first round of RT-PCR for the TCR CDR3 was performed with the HTBI primer set and the Qiagen OneStep RT-PCR kit. Libraries were constructed in a second round of multiplex PCR, after which size selection and purification were performed. The libraries were sequenced on an Illumina HiSeq2000 using paired-end 100 bp reads. From the authors' description of their analysis: SOAPnuke was used to process the raw data, with reads discarded if the reads contained adapters or uncalled bases, had a mean Phred below 15, or lacked an exact constant-primer or identifier match. COPE v1.2.5 was used to merge the high-quality paired reads, and each unique nucleotide sequence was defined as a clonotype. MiTCR v1.1 was used to align the clonotypes against IMGT TRBV, TRBD and TRBJ reference segments. The analysis included only V-J combinations with a frequency above 0.0001, which together covered more than 99% of the repertoires. A TCS score was defined as the ratio between F50 (clonal expansion) and ExV (chaos), using BLOSUM62-based TCRdist between CDR3 peptides within each V-J. Welch's t-statistics and random forest reduced 514 V-J features to fewer than 15, which were used in a naive Bayes classifier (R e1071). TCRdb applied fastp at Q25 and MiXCR to the public reads, then kept only in-frame beta chains. Under each unique CDR3 protein, matching rows form one entry showing the most common genes and DNA. TCRdb, rather than the study authors, made the V and J calls. The sample includes 500,000 to 750,000 distinct CDR3 sequences, with approximately 15% observed a single time. The ten biggest clones cover about 7% of the sample.

The clonotype comes from a woman under 30 with Graves' ophthalmopathy. Material for sequencing was blood. The chain is encoded by TRBV7-9 joined to TRBJ2-7, and possibly TRBD2, on 5 matching bases. CDR3 region: CASSFGVTGEQYF. The DNA is TGTGCCAGCAGCTTCGGGGTTACGGGTGAGCAGTACTTC.